Listed below are T cell receptor beta chains from one sample, sequenced in a study of HIV-infected patients and healthy controls. MiXCR, run by TCRdb on the 5' RACE reads, gives a single entry per CDR3 protein. Altogether 65,000 to 70,000 distinct CDR3 sequences are present, about a sixth being singletons, with the ten largest covering approximately 5%. Sequencing was performed on CD4+ T cells from blood. The receptor set was obtained from a human donor in good health. Both conserved end residues are part of each CDR3. A D gene is named only where the DNA matches it firmly. Size tells how often a clone was seen (once, few, many) or the class of an expanded clone, and some rows leave it out.

. TRBJ2-1 TRBD1 14 TRBV13 TGTGCCAGCAGCTTCAAACAGGGGCCCAATGAGCAGTTCTTC CASSFKQGPNEQFF
few TRBJ2-3 . 16 TRBV11-1 TGTGCCAGCAGCTTGCGGGGGCCGCGAAGCACAGATACGCAGTATTTT CASSLRGPRSTDTQYF
medium-sized TRBJ1-5 . 16 TRBV12-3/TRBV12-4 TGTGCCAGCAGTTTATTGTGGGGGGCTGGCAATCAGCCCCAGCATTTT CASSLLWGAGNQPQHF
few TRBJ2-7 TRBD2 14 TRBV6-2/TRBV6-3 TGTGCCAGCAGTTACTCCAGCGGGAGGCGTGAGCAGTACTTC CASSYSSGRREQYF
many TRBJ1-1 . 15 TRBV20-1 TGCAGTGCTAGAAGAAGTGGGACTAAGAACACTGAAGCTTTCTTT CSARRSGTKNTEAFF
few TRBJ2-2 . 17 TRBV7-8 TGTGCCAGCAGCTTTCTAAGGGTCCTAACCTCCGACGGGGAGCTGTTTTTT CASSFLRVLTSDGELFF
. TRBJ2-3 . 15 TRBV2 TGTGCCAGCAGTGGTTCGAGTATACGCACAGATACGCAGTATTTT CASSGSSIRTDTQYF
few TRBJ1-5 . 14 TRBV19 TGTGCCATCCCTCAGGTAAAGGGGGATCAGCCCCAGCATTTT CAIPQVKGDQPQHF
. TRBJ1-4 TRBD1 17 TRBV4-1 TGCGCCAGCAGCCATGCCGGGACAGTGGGAACTAATGAAAAACTGTTTTTT CASSHAGTVGTNEKLFF
many TRBJ1-1 . 13 TRBV27 TGTGCCAGCAGTTTGGTGGGGAGCACTGAAGCTTTCTTT CASSLVGSTEAFF
. TRBJ1-1 TRBD1 13 TRBV18 TGTGCCAGCTCATCCGGGACAGACACTGAAGCTTTCTTT CASSSGTDTEAFF
. TRBJ2-5 TRBD2 14 TRBV7-3 TGTGCCAGCAGCTTCACAGCGGGGTCGGAGACCCAGTACTTC CASSFTAGSETQYF
few TRBJ1-5 . 16 TRBV6-5 TGTGCCAGCAGTGCCCTGCCGGCAGGGAGTTATCAGCCCCAGCATTTT CASSALPAGSYQPQHF
. TRBJ2-7 . 12 TRBV24-1 TGTGCCACCAGTGGGGAAGCCGCTGAGCAGTACTTC CATSGEAAEQYF
few TRBJ1-5 . 12 TRBV28 TGTGCCAGCACGGGGGGATTTCAGCCCCAGCATTTT CASTGGFQPQHF
many TRBJ2-5 . 15 TRBV7-2 TGTGCCAGCACCGCGAGGTCAGGGTATGGGGGGACCCAGTACTTC CASTARSGYGGTQYF
many TRBJ2-3 TRBD2 18 TRBV20-1 TGCAGTGCCTCGCCCGGGACTAGCGGGAGGTGGGGCACAGATACGCAGTATTTT CSASPGTSGRWGTDTQYF
many TRBJ2-1 . 12 TRBV20-1 TGCAGTGCTAGAAGGAGCAGCGGTGAGCAGTTCTTC CSARRSSGEQFF
many TRBJ2-3 TRBD1 16 TRBV5-1 TGCGCCAGCAGCCCGGCCGGGACAGGGAGCACAGATACGCAGTATTTT CASSPAGTGSTDTQYF
. TRBJ2-1 . 13 TRBV7-2 TGTGCCAGCAGCTCGGTTTACTACAATGAGCAGTTCTTC CASSSVYYNEQFF
. TRBJ2-1 TRBD2 15 TRBV6-6 TGTGCCGCTCAACCCCTTAGCGGGAGAAACAATGAGCAGTTCTTC CAAQPLSGRNNEQFF
. TRBJ2-7 . 13 TRBV11-2 TGTGCCAGCAGCTTAGGGTCGCCCTACGAGCAGTACTTC CASSLGSPYEQYF
few TRBJ1-2 . 12 TRBV29-1 TGCAGCGTTGAGGACAGTTATGGAGGCTACACCTTC CSVEDSYGGYTF
. TRBJ2-1 . 15 TRBV20-1 TGCAGTGCTAGAGATCTGGGGGCCTCCTACAATGAGCAGTTCTTC CSARDLGASYNEQFF
few TRBJ2-7 . 15 TRBV29-1 TGCAGCGTTGACCCGACAGGCAGAAGCTCCTACGAGCAGTACTTC CSVDPTGRSSYEQYF
few TRBJ2-4 TRBD1 13 TRBV6-2/TRBV6-3 TGTGCCAGCAGTGGCCAGGGGGCCAACATTCAGTACTTC CASSGQGANIQYF
. TRBJ1-6 . 15 TRBV7-2 TGTGCCAGCAGCTTAGCGCACGGCAACAATTCACCCCTCCACTTT CASSLAHGNNSPLHF
many TRBJ2-7 . 13 TRBV7-8 TGTGCCAGCAGCGTCAGACCGGGAAGCGAGCAGTACTTC CASSVRPGSEQYF
. TRBJ2-6 . 15 TRBV3-1 TGTGCCAGCAGCCCGCGGGGCTCTGGGGCCAACGTCCTGACTTTC CASSPRGSGANVLTF
. TRBJ1-3 . 14 TRBV20-1 TGCAGTGCAAGGACAGTTTCCTCTGGAAACACCATATATTTT CSARTVSSGNTIYF
few TRBJ1-1 . 12 TRBV7-2 TGTGCCAGCAGCTTACTGTACACTGAAGCTTTCTTT CASSLLYTEAFF
few TRBJ1-2 . 15 TRBV3-1 TGTGCCAGCAGCCAAGCCGGGACCTCTAACTATGGCTACACCTTC CASSQAGTSNYGYTF
few TRBJ2-3 TRBD1 14 TRBV30 TGTGCCTGGAACCAGGGGGTTCGAACAGATACGCAGTATTTT CAWNQGVRTDTQYF
many TRBJ1-4 . 14 TRBV7-8 TGTGCCAGCAGCTTAGCGGGTTTATCCGGAAAACTGTTTTTT CASSLAGLSGKLFF
many TRBJ1-6 . 15 TRBV11-2 TGTGCCAGCAGCCGACAGTCCTTCTATAATTCACCCCTCCACTTT CASSRQSFYNSPLHF
few TRBJ2-4 TRBD2 15 TRBV7-2 TGTGCCAGCAGCTTTAGCGGGAGGCTAGGGAACATTCAGTACTTC CASSFSGRLGNIQYF
. TRBJ1-1 . 15 TRBV11-2 TGTGCCAGCAGCTTCCCAGGGGTTTTGAACACTGAAGCTTTCTTT CASSFPGVLNTEAFF
. TRBJ2-3 . 14 TRBV6-4 TGTGCCAGCAGTGCGGGGGCGGACACAGATACGCAGTATTTT CASSAGADTDTQYF
. TRBJ2-6 . 17 TRBV6-2/TRBV6-3 TGTGCCAGCACACCCTGGACGGCTTTCTCTAGGGCCAACGTCCTGACTTTC CASTPWTAFSRANVLTF
many TRBJ2-1 . 15 TRBV7-3 TGTGCCAGCACTCTATCCAGGGATAAGGGCAATGAGCAGTTCTTC CASTLSRDKGNEQFF
. TRBJ2-7 . 14 TRBV6-2/TRBV6-3 TGTGCCAGCAGTTCAAGGACGGTCTCCTACGAGCAGTACTTC CASSSRTVSYEQYF
many TRBJ2-1 . 13 TRBV28 TGTGCCAGCGCCCGGAGCTCCTACAATGAGCAGTTCTTC CASARSSYNEQFF
many TRBJ2-3 . 16 TRBV7-2 TGTGCCAGCAGCTTAGGGCGCGACGTGAGGACAGATACGCAGTATTTT CASSLGRDVRTDTQYF
few TRBJ2-1 TRBD2 17 TRBV6-6 TGTGCCAGCAGTCCCCCGCCCGGGACTAGCGTTTCGAATGAGCAGTTCTTC CASSPPPGTSVSNEQFF
few TRBJ2-5 . 17 TRBV5-1 TGCGCCAGCAGCTTGGCCGCCCCCAGTTCTCTTGGAGAGACCCAGTACTTC CASSLAAPSSLGETQYF
. TRBJ2-7 . 14 TRBV20-1 TGCAGTGCTAACCAGGGGGGAGGAACCTACGAGCAGTACTTC CSANQGGGTYEQYF
. TRBJ2-7 . 15 TRBV20-1 TGCAGTGCTAGAGATTCGGGCGGGACCTCCTACGAGCAGTACTTC CSARDSGGTSYEQYF
. TRBJ2-1 TRBD2 15 TRBV7-2 TGTGCCAGCAGTCTAAGGACTAGCTCCTACAATGAGCAGTTCTTC CASSLRTSSYNEQFF
few TRBJ2-1 . 13 TRBV20-1 TGCAGTGCTCTCTCCTTTTTGTATAATGAGCAGTTCTTC CSALSFLYNEQFF
few TRBJ2-1 TRBD2 18 TRBV6-6 TGTGCCAGCAGTCCACGGGGGGGTCCATCCACGACGGTCAATGAGCAGTTCTTC CASSPRGGPSTTVNEQFF
many TRBJ2-2 TRBD1 15 TRBV7-2 TGTGCCAGCAGCACGTTAGCAGGGGGCGCCGGGGAGCTGTTTTTT CASSTLAGGAGELFF
. TRBJ1-2 . 13 TRBV7-9 TGTGCCAGCAGCTACGGACAGACCTATGGCTACACCTTC CASSYGQTYGYTF
few TRBJ2-3 . 15 TRBV7-3 TGTGCCAGCAGCCATGGGCCGACTAGCACAGATACGCAGTATTTT CASSHGPTSTDTQYF
many TRBJ2-5 TRBD2 14 TRBV7-9 TGTGCCAGCAGCTTTAGCGGGAGAAGTGAGACCCAGTACTTC CASSFSGRSETQYF
. TRBJ2-7 TRBD2 17 TRBV12-3/TRBV12-4 TGTGCCAGCACCCCCCGGACTAGCGGGGGGGCACTAGGGGAGCAGTACTTC CASTPRTSGGALGEQYF